Listed below are T cell receptor beta chains from one sample, sequenced in a study of blood T cell repertoires in COVID-19. TCRdb keeps only in-frame clones here, not all; method: immunoSEQ multiplex PCR. The sample has fewer than 110,000 clones, around four fifths seen once. Input material: peripheral blood. These receptor sequences come from a man in his 70s with acute or convalescent COVID-19. Each CDR3 is given with its conserved first and last residue. Each record gives: D gene, J gene, clone size, V gene, CDR3 protein, CDR3 DNA. A D gene is named only where the DNA matches it firmly. For some rows the clone size is stated as once, few or many, or as a class when expanded; others skip it.

d_gene: .
j_gene: TRBJ1-4
abundance: .
v_gene: TRBV11-2
CDR3aa: CASSPGTTTNEKLFF
CDR3nt: TGTGCCAGCAGCCCGGGGACAACAACTAATGAAAAACTGTTTTTT

d_gene: TRBD1
j_gene: TRBJ1-1
abundance: .
v_gene: TRBV7-2
CDR3aa: CASSTRTGFGTEAFF
CDR3nt: TGTGCCAGCAGCACCCGGACAGGGTTCGGCACTGAAGCTTTCTTT

d_gene: .
j_gene: TRBJ1-1
abundance: .
v_gene: TRBV18
CDR3aa: CASSPGKVLNTEAFF
CDR3nt: TGTGCCAGCTCTCCCGGGAAGGTATTGAACACTGAAGCTTTCTTT

d_gene: TRBD1
j_gene: TRBJ2-5
abundance: .
v_gene: TRBV25-1
CDR3aa: CASSDWGQQETQYF
CDR3nt: TGTGCCAGCAGTGATTGGGGACAGCAAGAGACCCAGTACTTC

d_gene: .
j_gene: TRBJ2-5
abundance: once
v_gene: TRBV11-3
CDR3aa: CASSLGAETQYF
CDR3nt: TGTGCCAGCAGCTTAGGAGCGGAGACCCAGTACTTC

d_gene: .
j_gene: TRBJ1-5
abundance: .
v_gene: TRBV15
CDR3aa: CATSREYQGTQPQHF
CDR3nt: TGTGCCACCAGCAGAGAGTATCAGGGTACTCAGCCCCAGCATTTT

d_gene: .
j_gene: TRBJ2-7
abundance: .
v_gene: TRBV7-9
CDR3aa: CASSRDTADEQYF
CDR3nt: TGTGCCAGCAGTCGGGACACCGCCGATGAGCAGTACTTC

d_gene: TRBD1
j_gene: TRBJ2-6
abundance: .
v_gene: TRBV19
CDR3aa: CASSMTRDRGPGANVLTF
CDR3nt: TGTGCCAGTAGTATGACCCGGGACAGGGGGCCTGGGGCCAACGTCCTGACTTTC

d_gene: TRBD2
j_gene: TRBJ2-3
abundance: .
v_gene: TRBV4-3
CDR3aa: CASSQGEAGGPSDTQYF
CDR3nt: TGCGCCAGCAGCCAAGGGGAGGCGGGGGGGCCATCAGATACGCAGTATTTT

d_gene: .
j_gene: TRBJ1-4
abundance: .
v_gene: TRBV6-1
CDR3aa: CASSDFTGISEKLFF
CDR3nt: TGTGCCAGCAGTGATTTTACAGGGATCAGTGAAAAACTGTTTTTT

d_gene: TRBD2
j_gene: TRBJ2-3
abundance: .
v_gene: TRBV9
CDR3aa: CASTPGLAGGQADTQYF
CDR3nt: TGTGCCAGCACCCCGGGACTAGCGGGGGGGCAAGCAGATACGCAGTATTTT

d_gene: TRBD1
j_gene: TRBJ1-3
abundance: .
v_gene: TRBV2
CDR3aa: CASRATGVGNTIYF
CDR3nt: TGTGCCAGCAGAGCAACAGGGGTTGGAAACACCATATATTTT

d_gene: .
j_gene: TRBJ2-7
abundance: .
v_gene: TRBV6-6
CDR3aa: CASSSLGGASYEQYF
CDR3nt: TGTGCCAGCAGTTCCCTCGGGGGTGCGTCCTACGAGCAGTACTTC

d_gene: .
j_gene: TRBJ1-5
abundance: .
v_gene: TRBV7-9
CDR3aa: CASSPGGHQPQHF
CDR3nt: TGTGCCAGCAGCCCCGGAGGTCATCAGCCCCAGCATTTT

d_gene: .
j_gene: TRBJ2-7
abundance: .
v_gene: TRBV5-4
CDR3aa: CASSLVQVNEQYF
CDR3nt: TGTGCCAGCAGCTTGGTCCAGGTGAACGAGCAGTACTTC

d_gene: .
j_gene: TRBJ1-4
abundance: .
v_gene: TRBV3-1/TRBV3-2
CDR3aa: CASSQGLVGQSNEKLFF
CDR3nt: TGTGCCAGCAGCCAAGGGCTGGTGGGACAATCTAATGAAAAACTGTTTTTT

d_gene: TRBD1
j_gene: TRBJ1-4
abundance: .
v_gene: TRBV6-5
CDR3aa: CASRPGQGNEKLFF
CDR3nt: TGTGCCAGCAGACCCGGACAGGGGAATGAAAAACTGTTTTTT

d_gene: .
j_gene: TRBJ1-5
abundance: .
v_gene: TRBV19
CDR3aa: CASTRGNQPQHF
CDR3nt: TGTGCCAGTACCCGGGGCAATCAGCCCCAGCATTTT

d_gene: TRBD1
j_gene: TRBJ2-5
abundance: .
v_gene: TRBV2
CDR3aa: CASSEGQGVETQYF
CDR3nt: TGTGCCAGCAGTGAGGGACAGGGGGTCGAGACCCAGTACTTC

d_gene: .
j_gene: TRBJ2-3
abundance: .
v_gene: TRBV6-5
CDR3aa: CASSYRRFDSTDTQYF
CDR3nt: TGTGCCAGCAGTTACAGGCGGTTCGATAGCACAGATACGCAGTATTTT

d_gene: TRBD1
j_gene: TRBJ1-2
abundance: few
v_gene: TRBV29-1
CDR3aa: CSVGDRNYGYTF
CDR3nt: TGCAGCGTTGGGGACAGGAACTATGGCTACACCTTC

d_gene: .
j_gene: TRBJ1-4
abundance: .
v_gene: TRBV5-1
CDR3aa: CASSLTGLREEKLFF
CDR3nt: TGCGCCAGCAGCTTGACCGGACTCCGGGAGGAAAAACTGTTTTTT

d_gene: .
j_gene: TRBJ1-5
abundance: .
v_gene: TRBV12-3/TRBV12-4
CDR3aa: CASSFQGNQPQHF
CDR3nt: TGTGCCAGCAGTTTTCAGGGAAATCAGCCCCAGCATTTT

d_gene: .
j_gene: TRBJ1-1
abundance: .
v_gene: TRBV19
CDR3aa: CASRSEGVWTEAFF
CDR3nt: TGTGCCAGTAGGTCAGAGGGGGTTTGGACTGAAGCTTTCTTT

d_gene: TRBD1
j_gene: TRBJ2-1
abundance: .
v_gene: TRBV7-6
CDR3aa: CASSPKTPGTGGAYNEQFF
CDR3nt: TGTGCCAGCAGCCCAAAAACACCCGGGACAGGGGGCGCTTACAATGAGCAGTTCTTC

d_gene: .
j_gene: TRBJ1-5
abundance: .
v_gene: TRBV5-6
CDR3aa: CASSLVAGDNQPQHF
CDR3nt: TGTGCCAGCAGCTTGGTAGCAGGGGACAATCAGCCCCAGCATTTT

d_gene: TRBD2
j_gene: TRBJ2-3
abundance: .
v_gene: TRBV5-1
CDR3aa: CASSWLPFSGGVTDTQYF
CDR3nt: TGCGCCAGCAGCTGGCTGCCTTTTAGCGGGGGGGTCACAGATACGCAGTATTTT

d_gene: .
j_gene: TRBJ1-1
abundance: .
v_gene: TRBV9
CDR3aa: CASSGMGVWSSPAEAFF
CDR3nt: TGTGCCAGCTCCGGTATGGGCGTGTGGTCGAGTCCCGCTGAAGCTTTCTTT

d_gene: .
j_gene: TRBJ1-2
abundance: .
v_gene: TRBV7-9
CDR3aa: CASGGGARLYGYTF
CDR3nt: TGTGCCAGCGGAGGGGGGGCCAGGCTCTACGGCTACACCTTC

d_gene: TRBD2
j_gene: TRBJ2-5
abundance: .
v_gene: TRBV15
CDR3aa: CATSRVRLAGLETQYF
CDR3nt: TGTGCCACCAGCAGAGTGCGACTAGCGGGGTTGGAGACCCAGTACTTC

d_gene: .
j_gene: TRBJ2-5
abundance: .
v_gene: TRBV5-1
CDR3aa: CASSLVSLAQETQYF
CDR3nt: TGCGCCAGCAGCTTGGTGTCTTTGGCCCAAGAGACCCAGTACTTC

d_gene: .
j_gene: TRBJ1-1
abundance: .
v_gene: TRBV6-5
CDR3aa: CASSYQGGINEAFF
CDR3nt: TGTGCCAGCAGTTACCAGGGCGGCATAAATGAAGCTTTCTTT

d_gene: TRBD1
j_gene: TRBJ1-6
abundance: once
v_gene: TRBV7-9
CDR3aa: CASSQTGDAPLHF
CDR3nt: TGTGCCAGCAGCCAGACAGGGGACGCACCCCTCCACTTT

d_gene: TRBD1
j_gene: TRBJ1-3
abundance: few
v_gene: TRBV7-9
CDR3aa: CASSFRDRTGNTIYF
CDR3nt: TGTGCCAGCAGCTTCCGGGACAGGACTGGAAACACCATATATTTT

d_gene: TRBD1
j_gene: TRBJ2-3
abundance: .
v_gene: TRBV12-5
CDR3aa: CASGLAPPGQGAGQYF
CDR3nt: TGTGCTAGTGGTTTGGCACCACCGGGACAGGGGGCAGGGCAGTATTTT

d_gene: .
j_gene: TRBJ1-2
abundance: .
v_gene: TRBV6-5
CDR3aa: CASSYSDSRDGYTF
CDR3nt: TGTGCCAGCAGTTACTCAGACAGCAGAGATGGCTACACCTTC

d_gene: .
j_gene: TRBJ1-2
abundance: .
v_gene: TRBV5-1
CDR3aa: CASSLEQGGDGYTF
CDR3nt: TGCGCCAGCAGCTTGGAACAGGGCGGAGATGGCTACACCTTC

d_gene: .
j_gene: TRBJ1-1
abundance: few
v_gene: TRBV7-9
CDR3aa: CASSSQASEAFF
CDR3nt: TGTGCCAGCAGCTCCCAGGCTTCTGAAGCTTTCTTT

d_gene: TRBD1
j_gene: TRBJ2-1
abundance: .
v_gene: TRBV11-3
CDR3aa: CASSWTGGNEQFF
CDR3nt: TGTGCCAGCAGCTGGACAGGGGGCAATGAGCAGTTCTTC

d_gene: .
j_gene: TRBJ2-3
abundance: .
v_gene: TRBV7-9
CDR3aa: CASSLAGVADTQYF
CDR3nt: TGTGCCAGCAGCTTAGCCGGGGTAGCAGATACGCAGTATTTT

d_gene: TRBD1
j_gene: TRBJ1-1
abundance: .
v_gene: TRBV7-9
CDR3aa: CASSGDSSTEAFF
CDR3nt: TGTGCCAGCAGCGGGGACAGTTCCACTGAAGCTTTCTTT

d_gene: .
j_gene: TRBJ2-2
abundance: few
v_gene: TRBV29-1
CDR3aa: CSVAFTGSGELFF
CDR3nt: TGCAGCGTTGCCTTTACAGGGTCCGGGGAGCTGTTTTTT

d_gene: .
j_gene: TRBJ1-2
abundance: .
v_gene: TRBV19
CDR3aa: CASSIAQGTYGYTF
CDR3nt: TGTGCCAGTAGTATAGCCCAGGGGACCTATGGCTACACCTTC

d_gene: .
j_gene: TRBJ2-7
abundance: .
v_gene: TRBV3-1/TRBV3-2
CDR3aa: CASSQDLASYEQYF
CDR3nt: TGTGCCAGCAGCCAAGATCTGGCTAGCTACGAGCAGTACTTC

d_gene: .
j_gene: TRBJ1-5
abundance: .
v_gene: TRBV10-1
CDR3aa: CASSESGNNQPQHF
CDR3nt: TGCGCCAGCAGTGAGTCGGGCAACAATCAGCCCCAGCATTTT

d_gene: .
j_gene: TRBJ2-1
abundance: .
v_gene: TRBV10-1
CDR3aa: CASSESRVDEQFF
CDR3nt: TGCGCCAGCAGTGAGTCGCGCGTGGATGAGCAGTTCTTC